The 12 T cell receptor beta chains reported below all come from one sample, sequenced in a study of human T cells and chemical hapten exposure. Time point here: patch test 3, about 24 weeks after DPC sensitization. Treatment indicated: therapeutic diphenylcyclopropenone sensitization with weekly scalp DPC. MiXCR was run by TCRdb on the RACE reads, yielding one entry per CDR3 protein. The sample yields roughly 100,000 distinct CDR3 sequences, under 35% seen once. The specimen comprised whole blood, sampled in connection with sensitization to the hapten diphenylcyclopropenone (DPC). The receptors derive from a man aged 35-49 years with alopecia areata. Some clones in this sample may be carry-over from other donors' samples.

The V gene is TRBV24-1, the J gene TRBJ2-3; 7 nucleotides match TRBD2. J gave up 2 bases and V 4 bases, and 14 bases lay outside the gene matches. The CDR3 contains 18 residues. The germline V gene has CDR1 KGHDR and CDR2 SFDVKD. The CDR3 DNA follows: TGTGCCACCAGTGAAACGCCTCCGACTAGCCAGTACACAGATACGCAGTATTTT. This gives the protein CATSETPPTSQYTDTQYF.

The chain is built from TRBV28 and TRBJ1-5; D is possibly TRBD1 (6 bases). V dropped 5 bases and J dropped 9 bases, with 11 bases sitting between them. Per germline, CDR1 MDHEN and CDR2 SYDVKM. The CDR3 consists of 12 residues. CDR3 protein: CASSPWGPPQHF. The CDR3 DNA sequence: TGTGCCAGCAGTCCCTGGGGGCCGCCCCAGCATTTT. The full variable domain, with the rest looked up from reference TRBV28 and TRBJ1-5, is DVKVTQSSRYLVKRTGEKVFLECVQDMDHENMFWYRQDPGLGLRLIYFSYDVKMKEKGDIPEGYSVSREKKERFSLILESASTNQTSMYLCASSPWGPPQHFGDGTRLSIL.

The rearrangement uses TRBV2 and TRBJ2-3, with D unclear. This CDR3 has 15 residues. Per germline, CDR1 SNHLY and CDR2 FYNNEI. Trimming cost V 8 bases and J 2 bases, with 17 bases left between them. The CDR3 DNA is TGTGCCAGCCAGTTAAGGTCCCGGTTCACAGATACGCAGTATTTT. Residues: CASQLRSRFTDTQYF. The full variable domain, completed using reference TRBV2 and TRBJ2-3, is EPEVTQTPSHQVTQMGQEVILRCVPISNHLYFYWYRQILGQKVEFLVSFYNNEISEKSEIFDDQFSVERPDGSNFTLKIRSTKLEDSAMYFCASQLRSRFTDTQYFGPGTRLTVL.

The chain links TRBV20-1 to TRBJ2-5; TRBD2 might be the D (6 bases). CDR1 and CDR2 from the germline V gene are DFQATT and SNEGSKA (reference sequence). This CDR3 region has 13 residues. V was clipped by 1 base and J by 0 bases, with 6 bases between them. CDR3 protein: CSARGGDQETQYF. DNA of the CDR3: TGCAGTGCTAGAGGGGGGGACCAAGAGACCCAGTACTTC.

V usage is TRBV29-1 and J usage is TRBJ2-7; possibly TRBD2 for D (5 bases). Trimming cost V 5 bases and J 3 bases, with 14 bases left between them. Germline V gives CDR1 SQVTM, CDR2 ANQGSEA. The CDR3 consists of 13 residues. The CDR3 here is CSVLGVGHYEQYF. The CDR3 coding sequence is TGCAGCGTTCTGGGAGTAGGGCACTACGAGCAGTACTTC.

The table lists this clonotype with a few counts. Compared with germline, one end of the junction differs, possibly owing to a read error. The chain has TRBV11-2 and TRBJ2-2, with D possibly TRBD1 on 6 matching bases. Per germline, CDR1 SGHAT and CDR2 FQNNGV. The CDR3 runs to 11 residues. The CDR3 spells CASSLGGPLVF. CDR3 DNA sequence: TGTGCCAGCAGCTTAGGGGGGCCCTTGGTTTTT.

This chain links TRBV20-1 with TRBJ1-1, with 10 bases identical to TRBD1. The CDR3 extends over 12 amino acids. Germline CDR1 DFQATT, CDR2 SNEGSKA (reference sequence). V shed 6 bases and J 8 bases; nucleotides not matched to a gene: 6. In nucleotides, the CDR3 is TGCAGTGCCCGACAGGGGGCGCGGGAAGCTTTCTTT. It translates to CSARQGAREAFF.

This sequence joins TRBV6-6 and TRBJ1-1; D is unresolved. V was pared by 2 bases and J by 2 bases, with 6 bases between. The CDR3 runs to 13 residues. Germline CDR1 reads MNHNY; CDR2 reads SVGAGI (reference sequence). CDR3 bases: TGTGCCAGCAGTTACCCGGCTAACACTGAAGCTTTCTTT. This encodes CASSYPANTEAFF.

This clonotype was seen a handful of times. The chain joins TRBV19 to TRBJ2-2; maybe TRBD2 (5 bases). Germline V gene sequence: CDR1 LNHDA, CDR2 SQIVND (reference sequence). The CDR3 covers 15 residues. V lost 5 bases, J lost 5 bases, and 15 bases lay in between. CDR3 in amino acids: CASSFLAGVTGELFF. The CDR3 DNA reads TGTGCCAGTAGTTTCCTAGCTGGGGTGACCGGGGAGCTGTTTTTT.

The rearrangement joins TRBV7-2 to TRBJ2-1; 11 positions match TRBD2. This CDR3 is 15 amino acids long. The germline gives CDR1 SGHTA, CDR2 FQGNSA. Unmatched junction bases numbered 3, after V lost 2 bases and J lost 6 bases. The CDR3 loop is CASSLLGLAANEQFF. Here the CDR3 DNA reads TGTGCCAGCAGCTTATTGGGACTAGCGGCCAATGAGCAGTTCTTC.

This chain links TRBV6-5 with TRBJ1-5, with 7 bases identical to TRBD1. CDR1 is MNHEY, CDR2 SVGAGI, per germline. V lost 0 bases to trimming and J lost 11 bases; unmatched junction nucleotides: 10. This CDR3 has 15 amino acids. The CDR3 here is CASSYSGRGSLAQHF. The CDR3 nucleotides are TGTGCCAGCAGTTACTCGGGCAGGGGGTCGTTGGCCCAGCATTTT.

This clonotype was seen only a few times. V is TRBV12-3 or TRBV12-4 and J is TRBJ2-3, with TRBD2 matching over 8 bases. Losses at the gene ends were 0 bases for V and 1 base for J; bases not matched to a gene: 3. The length of the CDR3 is 16 residues. The CDR3 DNA is TGTGCCAGCAGTTTAGCGGCGGGAGGTGGCACAGATACGCAGTATTTT. It specifies CASSLAAGGGTDTQYF.